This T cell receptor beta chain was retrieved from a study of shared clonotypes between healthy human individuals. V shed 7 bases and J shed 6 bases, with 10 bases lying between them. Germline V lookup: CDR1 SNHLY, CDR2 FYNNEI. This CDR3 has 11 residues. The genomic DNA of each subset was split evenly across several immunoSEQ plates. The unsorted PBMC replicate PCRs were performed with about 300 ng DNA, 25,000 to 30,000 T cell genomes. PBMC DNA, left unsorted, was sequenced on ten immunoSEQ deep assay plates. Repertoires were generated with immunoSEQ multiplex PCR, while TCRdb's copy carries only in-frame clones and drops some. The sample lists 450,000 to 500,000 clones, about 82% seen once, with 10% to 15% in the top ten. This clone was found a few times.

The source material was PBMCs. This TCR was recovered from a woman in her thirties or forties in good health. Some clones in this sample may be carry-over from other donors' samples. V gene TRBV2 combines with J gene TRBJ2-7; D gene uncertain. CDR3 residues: CASTGYGEQYF. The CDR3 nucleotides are TGTGCCAGCACAGGATATGGCGAGCAGTACTTC. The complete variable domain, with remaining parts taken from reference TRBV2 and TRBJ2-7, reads EPEVTQTPSHQVTQMGQEVILRCVPISNHLYFYWYRQILGQKVEFLVSFYNNEISEKSEIFDDQFSVERPDGSNFTLKIRSTKLEDSAMYFCASTGYGEQYFGPGTRLTVT.